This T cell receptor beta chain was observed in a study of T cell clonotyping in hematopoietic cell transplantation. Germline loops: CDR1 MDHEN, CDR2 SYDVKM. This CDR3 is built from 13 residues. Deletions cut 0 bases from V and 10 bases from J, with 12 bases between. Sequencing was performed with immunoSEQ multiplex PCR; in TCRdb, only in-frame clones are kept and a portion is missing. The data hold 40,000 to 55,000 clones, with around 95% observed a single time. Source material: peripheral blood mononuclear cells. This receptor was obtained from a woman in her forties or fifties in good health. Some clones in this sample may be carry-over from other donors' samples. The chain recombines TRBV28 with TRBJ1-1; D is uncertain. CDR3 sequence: CASSLWDQTGAFF. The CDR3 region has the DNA TGTGCCAGCAGTTTATGGGACCAAACGGGAGCTTTCTTT.